The sequence of this T cell receptor beta chain was determined in a study of cytomegalovirus exposure and HLA in healthy donors. Findings and limits, study-wide: An assumption of roughly uniform sequencing depth across donors underlay the presence/absence analyses. Reported results showed that the classifier diagnosed cytomegalovirus status with high specificity and sensitivity. Confirmation was obtained in vitro that a few CMV-associated chains are specific for CMV antigens.

With 60 Vbeta and 13 Jbeta primers, the PCR was carried out. The protocol was immunoSEQ multiplex PCR, while the TCRdb copy is restricted to in-frame clones and leaves out a portion. This repertoire shows 150,000 to 200,000 clones, around 74% found once; its top ten account for over 1.5%. On this clone: Its antigen is unidentified.

The material sequenced was PBMCs. The sequence derives from a girl aged 5-17 years in good health and CMV-seropositive.

Written as DNA, the CDR3 is TGTGCCTGGGACAGGGGGCAATCGGATACGCAGTATTTT. Residues: CAWDRGQSDTQYF. V is TRBV30 and J is TRBJ2-3; TRBD1 aligns across 10 bases. J was trimmed by 6 bases and V by 5 bases; bases with no gene match: 5. The germline V gene encodes CDR1 GTSNPN and CDR2 SVGIG (reference sequence). The CDR3 runs 13 residues.